These T cell receptor beta chains were read from a single sample in a study of cytomegalovirus exposure and HLA in healthy donors. Repertoires were generated with immunoSEQ multiplex PCR, while TCRdb's copy carries only in-frame clones and drops some. The sample records 150,000 or so clones, approximately 80% being singletons. Sequencing input: PBMCs. All receptors come from a man over 45 in good health and CMV-seronegative. Each CDR3 is given with its conserved first and last residue. The listing skips clone size in some rows; elsewhere it reads once, few, many or a size class.

abundance	v_gene	j_gene	CDR3aa
NA	TRBV2	TRBJ1-6	CASSEGQTYNSPLHF
NA	TRBV5-1	TRBJ2-3	CASSPGTSGTTDTQYF
NA	TRBV28	TRBJ1-1	CASSLPGEGTEAFF
NA	TRBV30	TRBJ1-4	CAWNRVHEKLFF
few	TRBV7-3	TRBJ2-1	CASSGEGTPSNEQFF
NA	TRBV6-1	TRBJ2-3	CASSAAGTDTQYF
NA	TRBV27	TRBJ2-2	CASKVGLAGAGNTGELFF
NA	TRBV5-1	TRBJ1-2	CASSLGGTEYGYTF
NA	TRBV7-9	TRBJ2-7	CASSPAQGFWYEQYF
NA	TRBV9	TRBJ2-6	CASSVERGQPGANVLTF
NA	TRBV2	TRBJ2-1	CASRGGTSPYNEQFF
few	TRBV19	TRBJ1-2	CASSIAGLNYGYTF
NA	TRBV9	TRBJ2-7	CASSSQGGAAGDVYEQYF
NA	TRBV7-3	TRBJ1-3	CASSLGQAGNTIYF
NA	TRBV5-1	TRBJ1-3	CASSLEVTGTGNTIYF
NA	TRBV30	TRBJ1-4	CAWSPFREDGEKLFF
NA	TRBV19	TRBJ1-5	CASSGGSVNQPQHF
NA	TRBV7-9	TRBJ1-1	CASSPGNMNTEAFF
NA	TRBV27	TRBJ1-6	CASKSLRTGFNSPLHF
once	TRBV28	TRBJ1-5	CASSLWTGPNGSQHF
NA	TRBV5-1	TRBJ2-5	CASSIGTGVQETQYF
NA	TRBV12-5	TRBJ2-4	CASGLGTGGNIQYF
NA	TRBV25-1	TRBJ1-4	CATKGPGKLFF
NA	TRBV19	TRBJ1-2	CASSNGGSGYTF
NA	TRBV4-2	TRBJ1-1	CASSQDEQENTEAFF
NA	TRBV19	TRBJ2-5	CASSIDASGGQETQYF
NA	TRBV12-5	TRBJ2-2	CASARGGPNTGELFF
NA	TRBV15	TRBJ1-2	CATSREAGNYGYTF
NA	TRBV1	TRBJ2-1	CTSSQDKTSAYNEQFF
NA	TRBV4-1	TRBJ2-2	CASSRTGGDTGELFF
NA	TRBV6-1	TRBJ2-5	CASSEAPRSGETQYF
NA	TRBV21-1	TRBJ2-7	CASKGTSGPRYF
NA	TRBV18	TRBJ1-1	CASSQGQLNTEAFF
once	TRBV7-8	TRBJ1-5	CASSFGGREPQHF
NA	TRBV28	TRBJ2-1	CASSFEGAYNEQFF
NA	TRBV28	TRBJ1-5	CASSPPRTGLSNQPQHF
NA	TRBV28	TRBJ2-2	CASTIRGAGGELFF
NA	TRBV6-1	TRBJ2-2	CASSEATGGGGELFF
few	TRBV18	TRBJ2-7	CASSPPGQGSYEQYF
NA	TRBV9	TRBJ2-1	CASSAVGGVWGEQFF
NA	TRBV5-8	TRBJ2-3	CASSLRRGTDTQYF
NA	TRBV7-9	TRBJ2-6	CASKGRDRYSGANVLTF
NA	TRBV7-2	TRBJ1-2	CASRPTGQPYGYTF
NA	TRBV19	TRBJ1-1	CATTPPGRTEAFF
NA	TRBV11-2	TRBJ1-1	CASSASGTLNTEAFF
NA	TRBV7-2	TRBJ1-5	CASSSQGASNQPQHF
NA	TRBV7-3	TRBJ1-1	CASSLRGGRDLAFF
few	TRBV28	TRBJ2-7	CASSYSGTGDYEQYF
NA	TRBV19	TRBJ2-3	CASSRTSGTDTQYF
NA	TRBV28	TRBJ2-1	CASRGRDSSYNEQFF
NA	TRBV7-8	TRBJ2-1	CASSLDRGRWNEQFF
NA	TRBV2	TRBJ2-7	CASCGLAGAEQYF
NA	TRBV6-1	TRBJ2-1	CASSRREWDNEQFF